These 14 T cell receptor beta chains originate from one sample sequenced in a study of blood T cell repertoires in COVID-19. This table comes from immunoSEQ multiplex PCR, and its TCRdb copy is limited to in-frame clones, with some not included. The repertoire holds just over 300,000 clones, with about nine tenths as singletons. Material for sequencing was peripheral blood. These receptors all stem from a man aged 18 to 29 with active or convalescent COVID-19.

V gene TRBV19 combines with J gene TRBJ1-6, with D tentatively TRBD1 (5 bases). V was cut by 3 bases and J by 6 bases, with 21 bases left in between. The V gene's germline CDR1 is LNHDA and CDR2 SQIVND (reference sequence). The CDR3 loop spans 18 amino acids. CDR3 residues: CASSMAGVTGSGNSPLHF. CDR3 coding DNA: TGTGCCAGTAGTATGGCGGGGGTTACCGGATCGGGTAATTCACCCCTCCACTTT.

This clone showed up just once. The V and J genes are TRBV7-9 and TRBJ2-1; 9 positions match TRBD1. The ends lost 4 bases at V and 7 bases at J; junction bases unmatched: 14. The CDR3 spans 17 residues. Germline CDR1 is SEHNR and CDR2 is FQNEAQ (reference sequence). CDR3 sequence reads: CASSSPAGTGFLNEQFF. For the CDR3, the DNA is TGTGCCAGCAGCTCTCCGGCCGGGACAGGGTTTTTGAATGAGCAGTTCTTC.

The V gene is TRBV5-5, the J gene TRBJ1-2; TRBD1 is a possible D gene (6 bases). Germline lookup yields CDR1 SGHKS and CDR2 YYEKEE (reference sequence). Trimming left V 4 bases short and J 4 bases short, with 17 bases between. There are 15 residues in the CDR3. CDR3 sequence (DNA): TGTGCCAGCAGCAGCACGCCAGGGGCACCCTATGGCTACACCTTC. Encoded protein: CASSSTPGAPYGYTF.

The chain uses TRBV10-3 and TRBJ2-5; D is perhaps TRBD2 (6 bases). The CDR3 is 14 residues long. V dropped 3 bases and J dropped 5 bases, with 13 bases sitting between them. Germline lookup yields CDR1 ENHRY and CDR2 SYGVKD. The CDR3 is CAISDGLGGETQYF. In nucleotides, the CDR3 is TGTGCCATCAGTGATGGTCTCGGAGGGGAGACCCAGTACTTC.

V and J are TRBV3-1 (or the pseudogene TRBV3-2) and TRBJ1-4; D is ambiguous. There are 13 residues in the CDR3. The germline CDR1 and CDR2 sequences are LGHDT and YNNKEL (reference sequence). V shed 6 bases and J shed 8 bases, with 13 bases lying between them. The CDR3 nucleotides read TGTGCCAGCAGTATGAGGGCCCGGGAAAAACTGTTTTTT. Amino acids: CASSMRAREKLFF.

CDR3: CSVERGPGYGYTF. CDR3 DNA sequence: TGCAGCGTTGAGCGGGGCCCCGGCTATGGCTACACCTTC. V is TRBV29-1 and J is TRBJ1-2; tentatively, D is TRBD1 (5 bases). Germline V CDR1 and CDR2: SQVTM, ANQGSEA. V was shortened by 3 bases and J by 4 bases, with 12 bases between the two germline ends. The CDR3 is 13 residues long.

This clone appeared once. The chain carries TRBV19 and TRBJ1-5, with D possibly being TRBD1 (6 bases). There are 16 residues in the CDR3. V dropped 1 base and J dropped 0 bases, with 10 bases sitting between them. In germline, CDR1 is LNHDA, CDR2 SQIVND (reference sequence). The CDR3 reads CASSIVGAVSNQPQHF. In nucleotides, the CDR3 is TGTGCCAGTAGTATAGTGGGGGCCGTTAGCAATCAGCCCCAGCATTTT.

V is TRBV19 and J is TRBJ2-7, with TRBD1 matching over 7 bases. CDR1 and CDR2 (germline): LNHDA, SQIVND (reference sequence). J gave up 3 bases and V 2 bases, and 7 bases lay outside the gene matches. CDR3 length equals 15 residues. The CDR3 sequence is CASSIMGTVHYEQYF. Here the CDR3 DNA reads TGTGCCAGTAGTATAATGGGGACAGTGCACTACGAGCAGTACTTC.

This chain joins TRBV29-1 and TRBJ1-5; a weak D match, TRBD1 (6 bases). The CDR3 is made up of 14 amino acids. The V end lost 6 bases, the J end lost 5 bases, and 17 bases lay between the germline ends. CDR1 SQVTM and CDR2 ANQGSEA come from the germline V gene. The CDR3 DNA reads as TGCAGCGTGGAGGTGGGGGACACCGATCAGCCCCAGCATTTT. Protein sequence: CSVEVGDTDQPQHF.

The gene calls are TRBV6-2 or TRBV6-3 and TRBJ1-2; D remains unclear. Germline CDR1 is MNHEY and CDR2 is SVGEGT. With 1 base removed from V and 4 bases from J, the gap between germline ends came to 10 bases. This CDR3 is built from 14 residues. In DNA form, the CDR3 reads TGTGCCAGCAGTTACTTCGCGGGAACCTATGGCTACACCTTC. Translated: CASSYFAGTYGYTF.

The CDR3 is CASRTERITGELFF. CDR3 bases: TGTGCCAGTAGGACAGAGAGAATCACCGGGGAGCTGTTTTTT. The rearrangement uses TRBV19 and TRBJ2-2, with D tentatively TRBD1 (5 bases). V lost 6 bases to trimming and J lost 4 bases, with 12 bases between them. The CDR3 has 14 amino acids. Germline V gene lookup returns CDR1 LNHDA and CDR2 SQIVND (reference sequence).

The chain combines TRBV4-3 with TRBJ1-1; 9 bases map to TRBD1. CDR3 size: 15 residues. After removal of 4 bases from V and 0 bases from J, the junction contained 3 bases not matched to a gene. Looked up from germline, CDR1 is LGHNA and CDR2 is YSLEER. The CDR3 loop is CASSLGTGMNTEAFF. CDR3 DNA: TGCGCCAGCAGCCTAGGGACAGGGATGAACACTGAAGCTTTCTTT.

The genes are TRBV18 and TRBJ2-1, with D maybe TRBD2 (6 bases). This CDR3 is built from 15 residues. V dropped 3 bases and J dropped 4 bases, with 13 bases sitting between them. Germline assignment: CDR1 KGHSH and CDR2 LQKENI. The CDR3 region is CASSPTRESYNEQFF. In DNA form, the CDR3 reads TGTGCCAGCTCACCCACTCGGGAGTCATACAATGAGCAGTTCTTC. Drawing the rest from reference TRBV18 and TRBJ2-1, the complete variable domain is NAGVMQNPRHLVRRRGQEARLRCSPMKGHSHVYWYRQLPEEGLKFMVYLQKENIIDESGMPKERFSAEFPKEGPSILRIQQVVRGDSAAYFCASSPTRESYNEQFFGPGTRLTVL.

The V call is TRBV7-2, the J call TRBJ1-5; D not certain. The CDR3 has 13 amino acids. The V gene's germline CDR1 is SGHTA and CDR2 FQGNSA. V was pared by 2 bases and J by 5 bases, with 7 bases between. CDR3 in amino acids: CASSLTQYQPQHF. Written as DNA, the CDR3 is TGTGCCAGCAGCTTAACACAATATCAGCCCCAGCATTTT.